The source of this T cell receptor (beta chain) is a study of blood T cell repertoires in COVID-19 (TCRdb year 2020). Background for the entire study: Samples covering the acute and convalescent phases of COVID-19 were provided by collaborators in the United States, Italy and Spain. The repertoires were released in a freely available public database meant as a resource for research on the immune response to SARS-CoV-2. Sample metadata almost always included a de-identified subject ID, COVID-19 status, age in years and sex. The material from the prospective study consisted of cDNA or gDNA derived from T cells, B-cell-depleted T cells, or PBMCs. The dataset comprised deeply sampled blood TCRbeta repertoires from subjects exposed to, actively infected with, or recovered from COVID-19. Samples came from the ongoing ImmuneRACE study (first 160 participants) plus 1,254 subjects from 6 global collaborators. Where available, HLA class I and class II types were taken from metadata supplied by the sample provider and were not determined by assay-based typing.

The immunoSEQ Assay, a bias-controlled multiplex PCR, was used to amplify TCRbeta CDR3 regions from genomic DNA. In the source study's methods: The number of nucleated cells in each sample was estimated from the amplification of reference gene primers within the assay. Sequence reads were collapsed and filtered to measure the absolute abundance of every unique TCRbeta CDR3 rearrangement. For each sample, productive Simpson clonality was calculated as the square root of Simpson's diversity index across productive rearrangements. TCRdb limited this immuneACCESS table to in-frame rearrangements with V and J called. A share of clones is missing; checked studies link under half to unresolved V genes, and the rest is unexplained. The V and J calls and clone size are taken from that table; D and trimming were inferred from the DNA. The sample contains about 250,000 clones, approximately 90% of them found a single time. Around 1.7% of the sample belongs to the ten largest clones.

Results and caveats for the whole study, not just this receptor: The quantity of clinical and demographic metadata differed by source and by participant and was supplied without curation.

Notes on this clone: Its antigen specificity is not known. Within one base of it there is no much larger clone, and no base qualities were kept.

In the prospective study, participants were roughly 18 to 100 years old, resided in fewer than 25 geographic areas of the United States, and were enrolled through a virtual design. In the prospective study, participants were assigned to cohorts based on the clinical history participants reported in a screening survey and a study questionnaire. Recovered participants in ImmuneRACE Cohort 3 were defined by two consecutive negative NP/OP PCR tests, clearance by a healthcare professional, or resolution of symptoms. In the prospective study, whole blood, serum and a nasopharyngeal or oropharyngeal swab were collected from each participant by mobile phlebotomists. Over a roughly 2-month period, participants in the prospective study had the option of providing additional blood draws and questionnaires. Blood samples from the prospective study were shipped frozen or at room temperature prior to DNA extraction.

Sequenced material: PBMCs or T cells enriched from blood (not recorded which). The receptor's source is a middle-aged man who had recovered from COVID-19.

DNA sequence: TGTGCCAGCAGCTTGAAGGGGGCGAACACTGAAGCTTTCTTT. It is translated as CASSLKGANTEAFF. The sequence is built from TRBV5-6 and TRBJ1-1, with 7 middle bases fitting TRBD1. Reading the germline V gene gives CDR1 SGHDT and CDR2 YYEEEE. CDR3 length: 14 amino acids, cysteine to phenylalanine. Only the CDR3 DNA stays, 42 bases, in frame from base 1. V lost 1 base and J lost 1 base, and the count of bases not matched to a germline gene is 1. The CDR3, completed at both ends by the reference TRBV5-6 and TRBJ1-1 genes, gives the full variable domain DAGVTQSPTHLIKTRGQQVTLRCSPKSGHDTVSWYQQALGQGPQFIFQYYEEEERQRGNFPDRFSGHQFPNYSSELNVNALLLGDSALYLCASSLKGANTEAFFGQGTRLTVV.